A selection of T cell receptor beta chains follows, all from one sample in a study of T cell responses to AZD1222 COVID-19 vaccine. The protocol was immunoSEQ multiplex PCR, while the TCRdb copy is restricted to in-frame clones and leaves out a portion. The sample consists of over 100,000 clones, roughly 90% of them appearing once. Sequenced here: peripheral blood, sampled on day 0 of AZD1222 vaccination. The receptors come from an adult in good health. CDR3s include the opening cysteine and the closing phenylalanine or tryptophan. The D gene is left open where the match is weak. Rows give clone size only sometimes, using once, few, many, or a class for an expanded clone.

d_gene: NA
abundance: NA
j_gene: TRBJ2-2
v_gene: TRBV7-8
CDR3nt: TGTGCCAGCAGCCCCCGCCCAATCCCCGGGGAGCTGTTTTTT
CDR3aa: CASSPRPIPGELFF

d_gene: NA
abundance: NA
j_gene: TRBJ1-6
v_gene: TRBV21-1
CDR3nt: TGTGCCAGCACCTTTGCCCTAAAAATGGAAAGGGGGCGGAATTCACCCCTCCACTTT
CDR3aa: CASTFALKMERGRNSPLHF

d_gene: NA
abundance: NA
j_gene: TRBJ1-6
v_gene: TRBV4-3
CDR3nt: TGCGCCAGCAGCCAATACCAGAGCTCCTATAATTCACCCCTCCACTTT
CDR3aa: CASSQYQSSYNSPLHF

d_gene: NA
abundance: NA
j_gene: TRBJ1-2
v_gene: TRBV18
CDR3nt: TGTGCCAACTCGTTGGGGCAGGACTATGGCTACACCTTC
CDR3aa: CANSLGQDYGYTF

d_gene: NA
abundance: NA
j_gene: TRBJ2-5
v_gene: TRBV11-2
CDR3nt: TGTGCCAGCAGCTTGAGTGGAGAGTTCCAAGAGACCCAGTACTTC
CDR3aa: CASSLSGEFQETQYF

d_gene: TRBD2
abundance: NA
j_gene: TRBJ2-4
v_gene: TRBV11-1
CDR3nt: TGTGCCAGCAGCTTCGGGGGGACGGAAAACATTCAGTACTTC
CDR3aa: CASSFGGTENIQYF

d_gene: NA
abundance: NA
j_gene: TRBJ1-3
v_gene: TRBV20-1
CDR3nt: TGCAGTGCCGGCCTGGGAAACACCATATATTTT
CDR3aa: CSAGLGNTIYF

d_gene: NA
abundance: NA
j_gene: TRBJ2-5
v_gene: TRBV21-1
CDR3nt: TGTGCCAGCAGCAAAGTGGGATTAGCAGGCCAAGAGACCCAGTACTTC
CDR3aa: CASSKVGLAGQETQYF

d_gene: TRBD2
abundance: NA
j_gene: TRBJ2-5
v_gene: TRBV6-2/TRBV6-3
CDR3nt: TGTGCCAGCAGCCCGCGGCGGGAGGGACCCCAAGAGACCCAGTACTTC
CDR3aa: CASSPRREGPQETQYF

d_gene: TRBD1
abundance: NA
j_gene: TRBJ2-7
v_gene: TRBV19
CDR3nt: TGTGCCAGTAGTTTAACCGGGACAGGGCAAGAGGAGCAGTACTTC
CDR3aa: CASSLTGTGQEEQYF

d_gene: TRBD1
abundance: NA
j_gene: TRBJ2-2
v_gene: TRBV29-1
CDR3nt: TGCAGCGTTGGACAGGGGGCCGGGGAGCTGTTTTTT
CDR3aa: CSVGQGAGELFF

d_gene: NA
abundance: NA
j_gene: TRBJ2-1
v_gene: TRBV3-1/TRBV3-2
CDR3nt: TGTGCCAGCAGCCCACTGGGGACCAGCGTGAATGAGCAGTTCTTC
CDR3aa: CASSPLGTSVNEQFF

d_gene: NA
abundance: NA
j_gene: TRBJ1-2
v_gene: TRBV7-9
CDR3nt: TGTGCCAGCAGCTTATGGGTGGGACACGATTATGGCTACACCTTC
CDR3aa: CASSLWVGHDYGYTF

d_gene: TRBD2
abundance: NA
j_gene: TRBJ2-7
v_gene: TRBV30
CDR3nt: TGTGCCTGGAGTCGGCTAGCGGGAGGAGCCGCCCGTCCCTACGAGCAGTACTTC
CDR3aa: CAWSRLAGGAARPYEQYF

d_gene: TRBD1
abundance: NA
j_gene: TRBJ2-2
v_gene: TRBV19
CDR3nt: TGTGCCAGTAGTATAGAGGGCAGGGGGCGGGTGAACACCGGGGAGCTGTTTTTT
CDR3aa: CASSIEGRGRVNTGELFF

d_gene: TRBD1
abundance: NA
j_gene: TRBJ2-1
v_gene: TRBV23-1
CDR3nt: TGCGCCAGCAGTCACCTCAGGCAGGGGGCGCTACCCCAGTTCTTC
CDR3aa: CASSHLRQGALPQFF

d_gene: TRBD2
abundance: once
j_gene: TRBJ2-2
v_gene: TRBV6-2/TRBV6-3
CDR3nt: TGTGCCAGCAGTCAACTAGCGGGATTCACCGGGGAGCTGTTTTTT
CDR3aa: CASSQLAGFTGELFF

d_gene: TRBD1
abundance: NA
j_gene: TRBJ1-5
v_gene: TRBV10-3
CDR3nt: TGTGCCATCAGGGGACAGGGAGGCAATCAGCCCCAGCATTTT
CDR3aa: CAIRGQGGNQPQHF

d_gene: NA
abundance: NA
j_gene: TRBJ1-4
v_gene: TRBV10-2
CDR3nt: TGCGCCAGCAGTGAAAGTATTGGGGGGATGGGAAAACTGTTTTTT
CDR3aa: CASSESIGGMGKLFF